This T cell receptor beta chain is drawn from a study of molecular identifiers for immune sequencing clone quantification. This clonotype was recorded at least ten times. Its antigen remains unidentified. Listed TCR primers, together with previously described methods, were used for the bulk TCR libraries. In TCRdb, the PCR reads were re-called with MiXCR into one record per CDR3 protein. The table lists 100,000 or so distinct CDR3 sequences, around a third of them singletons. Study results and caveats: Whereas clones above 20 RNA copies held under 1% of naive-cell molecules, they held over 97% of effector molecules.

With V trimmed by 5 bases and J by 5 bases, 8 bases remained unmatched. The length of the CDR3 is 15 residues. CDR1 MNHEY and CDR2 SVGAGI come from the germline V gene. This clonotype originated in a human donor in good health. Some libraries in this study had Jurkat cell RNA spiked in. The chain is built from TRBV6-5 and TRBJ2-5, with 10 bases lining up with TRBD2. Sequencing input: naive CD8+ T cells from blood, with Jurkat cell RNA spiked in. Subset specified: FACS-sorted CD8+CD4-CCR7+CD45RA+ naive T cells. CDR3 protein: CASSPGLAEGETQYF. CDR3 bases: TGTGCCAGCAGTCCCGGACTAGCGGAGGGGGAGACCCAGTACTTC.